This TCR beta chain was observed in a study of blood T cell repertoires in COVID-19. Study as a whole: Donors in the United States, Italy and Spain gave samples during acute or convalescent COVID-19.

Original methodology: Estimated nucleated cell counts came from reference gene primer amplification. Profiling relied on immunoSEQ multiplex PCR, and the TCRdb table lists in-frame clones only, not all of them. That table supplies the V and J calls and clone size; D and trimming were determined from the DNA. The sample yields about 350,000 clones, over 85% seen once. With respect to this clone: This sample includes further DNA sequences coding for the same CDR3.

The CDR3 is 16 residues long. V was clipped by 2 bases and J by 2 bases; unmatched bases: 1. Germline CDR1 SGHRS, CDR2 YFSETQ. Seattle-derived patients entered the study during active infection and were followed longitudinally. The clonotype was recovered from a woman aged 55-69 years with COVID-19, enrolled during active disease. Material: peripheral blood. The chain carries TRBV5-1 and TRBJ2-1; 13 bases fit TRBD2. The CDR3 DNA follows: TGCGCCAGCAGCTTAACTAGCGGGGGGGCCTACAATGAGCAGTTCTTC. Translating gives CASSLTSGGAYNEQFF.